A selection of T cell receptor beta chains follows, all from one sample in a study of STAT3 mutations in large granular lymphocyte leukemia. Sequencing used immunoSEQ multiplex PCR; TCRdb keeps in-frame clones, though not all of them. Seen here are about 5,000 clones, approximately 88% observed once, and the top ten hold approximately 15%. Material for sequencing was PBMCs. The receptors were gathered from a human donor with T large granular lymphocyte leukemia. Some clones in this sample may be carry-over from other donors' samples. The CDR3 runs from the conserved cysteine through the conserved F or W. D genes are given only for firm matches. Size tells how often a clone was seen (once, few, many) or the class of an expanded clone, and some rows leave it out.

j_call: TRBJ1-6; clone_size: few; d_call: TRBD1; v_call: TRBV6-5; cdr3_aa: CASSPTGQGVFPLHF; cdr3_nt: TGTGCCAGCAGCCCGACGGGACAGGGTGTCTTCCCCCTCCACTTT
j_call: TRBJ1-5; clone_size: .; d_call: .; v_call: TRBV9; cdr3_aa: CASSPGPRQSNQPQHF; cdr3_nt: TGTGCCAGCAGCCCAGGTCCCCGACAGTCTAATCAGCCCCAGCATTTT
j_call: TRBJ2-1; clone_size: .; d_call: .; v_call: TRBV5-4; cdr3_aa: CASSLWGGRRNEQFF; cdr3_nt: TGTGCCAGCAGCTTGTGGGGGGGCAGAAGAAATGAGCAGTTCTTC
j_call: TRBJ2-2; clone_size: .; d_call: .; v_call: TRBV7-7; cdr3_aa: CASSRGLNTGELFF; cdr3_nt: TGTGCCAGCAGCAGGGGGTTAAACACCGGGGAGCTGTTTTTT
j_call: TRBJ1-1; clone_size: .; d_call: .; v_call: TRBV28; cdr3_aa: CATRRGGTNTEAFF; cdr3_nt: TGTGCCACCCGGAGGGGCGGGACGAACACTGAAGCTTTCTTT
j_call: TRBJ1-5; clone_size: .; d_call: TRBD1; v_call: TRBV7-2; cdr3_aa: CASSSQGARGQPQHF; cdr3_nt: TGTGCCAGCAGCTCACAGGGGGCGAGAGGTCAGCCCCAGCATTTT
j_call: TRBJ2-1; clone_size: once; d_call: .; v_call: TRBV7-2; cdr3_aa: CASSLAGAGDDNEQFF; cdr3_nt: TGTGCCAGCAGCTTAGCGGGGGCGGGAGATGACAATGAGCAGTTCTTC
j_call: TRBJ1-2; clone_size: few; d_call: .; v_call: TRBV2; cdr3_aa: CASSERSGVGKDGYTF; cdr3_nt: TGTGCCAGCAGTGAAAGGTCAGGGGTTGGGAAGGATGGCTACACCTTC
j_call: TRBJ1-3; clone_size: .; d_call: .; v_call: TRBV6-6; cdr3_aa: CASSSGGTGNTIYF; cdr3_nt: TGTGCCAGCAGTTCCGGGGGTACTGGAAACACCATATATTTT
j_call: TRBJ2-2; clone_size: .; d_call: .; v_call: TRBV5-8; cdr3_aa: CASSLPGLTNTGELFF; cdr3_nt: TGTGCCAGCAGCCTTCCGGGACTGACGAACACCGGGGAGCTGTTTTTT